This TCR beta chain is drawn from a study of identical twins. Study-wide findings and caveats: Excess sharing between twins was weaker in beta out-of-frame sequences. The study found that models underestimated out-of-frame TCR alpha sharing in monozygotic twins.

With template switching, a universal primer site was added, and the cDNA carried unique molecular identifiers. TCRdb reanalysed the 5' RACE reads using MiXCR and keeps one entry per CDR3 protein. The repertoire holds approximately 890,000 distinct CDR3 sequences, with roughly 12% as singletons. This clonotype was detected a few times. The antigen remains unidentified. With 10 bases removed from V and 6 bases from J, the gap between germline ends came to 22 bases. Germline V CDR1 and CDR2: MDHEN, SYDVKM. The CDR3 sequence is 15 residues long. This sample was also put to use in a study of yellow fever vaccine responses in identical twins. That work contributes: Reports say the vaccine T cell response in twins looked partly convergent and partly personalized.

Sequencing was done on a sample of PBMCs. This receptor was taken from a woman between 18 and 29 years old in good health. The V and J genes are TRBV28 and TRBJ2-1; no clear D. The CDR3 nucleotides read TGTGCCATCCAGACTTGGCCAAGTGCATCCAATGAGCAGTTCTTC. Translated, it gives CAIQTWPSASNEQFF.